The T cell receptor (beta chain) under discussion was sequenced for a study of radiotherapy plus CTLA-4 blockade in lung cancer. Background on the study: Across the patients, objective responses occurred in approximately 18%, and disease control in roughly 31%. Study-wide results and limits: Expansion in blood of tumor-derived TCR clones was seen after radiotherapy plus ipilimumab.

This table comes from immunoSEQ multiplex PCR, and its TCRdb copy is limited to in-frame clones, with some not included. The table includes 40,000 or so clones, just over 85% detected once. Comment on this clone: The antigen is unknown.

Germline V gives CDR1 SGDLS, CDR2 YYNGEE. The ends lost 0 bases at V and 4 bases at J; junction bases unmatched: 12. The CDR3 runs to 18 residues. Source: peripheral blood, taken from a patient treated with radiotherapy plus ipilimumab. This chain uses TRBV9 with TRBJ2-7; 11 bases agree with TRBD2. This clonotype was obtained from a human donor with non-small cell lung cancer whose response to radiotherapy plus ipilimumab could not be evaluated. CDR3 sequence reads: CASSVAGVAGGPGYEQYF. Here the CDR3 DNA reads TGTGCCAGCAGCGTAGCTGGGGTAGCGGGAGGGCCGGGTTACGAGCAGTACTTC.